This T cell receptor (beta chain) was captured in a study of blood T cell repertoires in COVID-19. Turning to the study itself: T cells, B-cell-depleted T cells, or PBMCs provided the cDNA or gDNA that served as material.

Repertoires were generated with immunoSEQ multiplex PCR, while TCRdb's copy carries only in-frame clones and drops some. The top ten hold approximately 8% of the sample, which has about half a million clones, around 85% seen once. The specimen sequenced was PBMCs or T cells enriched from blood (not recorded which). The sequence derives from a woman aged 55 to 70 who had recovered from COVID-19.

The CDR3 region has the DNA TGTGCCAGCAGTGAAGCGCGTGGGGGGGTGAACACTGAAGCTTTCTTT. As protein: CASSEARGGVNTEAFF. The chain uses TRBV2 and TRBJ1-1; weak D call: TRBD1 (5 bases). V was shortened by 0 bases and J by 0 bases, with 11 bases between the two germline ends. Germline-derived CDR1 and CDR2 are SNHLY and FYNNEI. The CDR3 runs 16 residues. Combining the CDR3 with reference TRBV2 and TRBJ1-1 gives the whole variable domain EPEVTQTPSHQVTQMGQEVILRCVPISNHLYFYWYRQILGQKVEFLVSFYNNEISEKSEIFDDQFSVERPDGSNFTLKIRSTKLEDSAMYFCASSEARGGVNTEAFFGQGTRLTVV.